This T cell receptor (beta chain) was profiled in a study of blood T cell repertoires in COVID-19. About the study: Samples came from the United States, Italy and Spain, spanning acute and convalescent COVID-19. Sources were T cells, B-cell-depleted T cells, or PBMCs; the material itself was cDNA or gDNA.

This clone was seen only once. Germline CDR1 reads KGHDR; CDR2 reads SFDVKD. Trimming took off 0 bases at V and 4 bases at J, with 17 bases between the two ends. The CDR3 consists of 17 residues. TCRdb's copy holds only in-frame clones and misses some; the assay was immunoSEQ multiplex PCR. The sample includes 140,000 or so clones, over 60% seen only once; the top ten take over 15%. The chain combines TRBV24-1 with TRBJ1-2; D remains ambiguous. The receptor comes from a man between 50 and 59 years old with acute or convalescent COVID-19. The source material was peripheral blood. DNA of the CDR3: TGTGCCACCAGTGATTTGGGCCCAACCGGGGTCGGCTATGGCTACACCTTC. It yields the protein CATSDLGPTGVGYGYTF.